These 21 T cell receptor beta chains came from one sample sequenced in a study of tumor-infiltrating lymphocytes in glioblastoma multiforme. Multiple V-beta primers and a C-beta primer amplified TCRB from RNA. TCRdb analysed the multiplex PCR reads with MiXCR anew, one entry per CDR3 protein. Of 10,000 to 15,000 distinct CDR3 sequences listed, 64% were seen once; the top ten hold about a third. Sequences were obtained from brain tumor tissue. The receptors were sampled from a male donor with glioblastoma.

The V gene is TRBV11-2, the J gene TRBJ2-1; 7 nucleotides align to TRBD2. Germline CDR1 and CDR2: SGHAT and FQNNGV. V gave up 5 bases and J gave up 5 bases; unmatched junction bases: 15. CDR3 length equals 17 residues. CDR3 nucleotides: TGTGCCAGCAGCCCACGGAGCCGGGGAGGGATGAACAATGAGCAGTTCTTC. Its translation is CASSPRSRGGMNNEQFF. Drawing the rest from reference TRBV11-2 and TRBJ2-1, the complete variable domain is EAGVAQSPRYKIIEKRQSVAFWCNPISGHATLYWYQQILGQGPKLLIQFQNNGVVDDSQLPKDRFSAERLKGVDSTLKIQPAKLEDSAVYLCASSPRSRGGMNNEQFFGPGTRLTVL.

Turning to this clonotype: One junction end does not reproduce the germline sequence, and a read error may be involved. The rearrangement links TRBV20-1 to TRBJ2-5; 9 positions agree with TRBD1. This CDR3 has 15 residues. The germline CDR1 and CDR2 sequences are DFQATT and SNEGSKA (reference sequence). In nucleotides, the CDR3 is TGCAATGCAATTCGGACAGGGGCGTACCAAGAGATCCAGTACTTC. Amino acids: CNAIRTGAYQEIQYF.

V is TRBV6-1 and J is TRBJ1-5; TRBD1 aligns across 9 bases. Trimming removed 3 bases from V and 4 bases from J; junction bases left unmatched: 7. The CDR3 runs to 16 residues. Germline loops: CDR1 MNHNS, CDR2 SASEGT. The DNA for the CDR3 is TGTGCCAGCAGTGATGGGACAGGGCTACGAAATCAGCCCCAGCATTTT. This translates into CASSDGTGLRNQPQHF.

V usage is TRBV20-1 and J usage is TRBJ1-1; 7 bases are shared with TRBD1. In germline, CDR1 is DFQATT, CDR2 SNEGSKA (reference sequence). After removal of 4 bases from V and 6 bases from J, the junction contained 8 bases not matched to a gene. CDR3 length: 13 residues. The CDR3 region has the DNA TGCAGTGCTACTGGGCAGGGGGGACCTGAAGCTTTCTTT. Encoded protein: CSATGQGGPEAFF.

This chain joins TRBV3-1 and TRBJ2-1, with 9 bases aligning to TRBD2. This CDR3 spans 17 amino acids. V shed 4 bases and J 4 bases; nucleotides not matched to a gene: 11. Germline CDR1 reads LGHDT; CDR2 reads YNNKEL (reference sequence). CDR3 residues: CASSLTGLAKLYNEQFF. The DNA of the CDR3 is TGTGCCAGCAGCCTAACCGGACTAGCGAAATTATACAATGAGCAGTTCTTC.

The rearrangement uses TRBV6-2 or TRBV6-3 and TRBJ2-1; 9 nucleotides align to TRBD2. The CDR3 loop spans 15 amino acids. CDR1 and CDR2 (germline): MNHEY, SVGEGT. With 3 bases clipped from V and 8 bases from J, the junction kept 8 bases outside the gene matches. DNA of the CDR3: TGTGCCAGCAGTTATTCCAGTAGCGGGAGCGATGAGCAGTTCTTC. This gives the protein CASSYSSSGSDEQFF.

The chain employs TRBV6-5 and TRBJ1-1, with D unclear. Germline V gene sequence: CDR1 MNHEY, CDR2 SVGAGI. Trimming left V 6 bases short and J 2 bases short, with 13 bases between. The CDR3 contains 14 residues. CDR3 bases: TGTGCCAGCAGAGACCTGGTCCGTAACACTGAAGCTTTCTTT. Translating it yields CASRDLVRNTEAFF.

Of note for this clonotype: Since the CDR3 does not end with the conserved phenylalanine or tryptophan, this likely comes from a read error. The V gene is TRBV11-2, the J gene TRBJ1-2; TRBD1 matches at 7 bases. The CDR3 length is 15 residues. Germline loops: CDR1 SGHAT, CDR2 FQNNGV. After removal of 5 bases from V and 3 bases from J, the junction contained 9 bases not matched to a gene. CDR3 DNA: TGTGCCAGCAGCCAGCCGACAGGGATTCACTATGGCTACACCTCC. This codes for CASSQPTGIHYGYTS.

The CDR3 DNA follows: TGTGCCAGCAGCTTCCGGCGAGGGGCGGGAACCGGGGAGCTGTTTTTT. This sequence encodes CASSFRRGAGTGELFF. The chain is built from TRBV11-2 and TRBJ2-2; D may be TRBD2 (6 bases). This CDR3 has 16 amino acids. Trimming removed 3 bases from V and 5 bases from J, with 16 bases in between. Germline assignment: CDR1 SGHAT and CDR2 FQNNGV.

As concerns this clonotype: One end of the junction varies from germline; a read error may be responsible. The chain couples TRBV6-2 or TRBV6-3 to TRBJ2-6; a weak D match, TRBD1 (5 bases). Germline CDR1 MNHEY, CDR2 SVGEGT. There are 15 residues in the CDR3. CDR3 residues: CANSSTASGANILTF. DNA for the CDR3: TGTGCCAACAGTTCGACAGCCTCTGGGGCCAACATCCTGACTTTC.

Of note for this clonotype: An end of the junction differs from the germline gene, which may be a read error. V usage is TRBV20-1 and J usage is TRBJ2-7, with a weak D call TRBD2 (6 bases). The CDR3 covers 15 residues. CDR1 and CDR2 from the germline V gene are DFQATT and SNEGSKA (reference sequence). The CDR3 region has the DNA TGCAGTGCTAGCATATTCGGGAGTACGGCCTTCGAGCAATACTTC. This codes for CSASIFGSTAFEQYF.

The gene calls are TRBV6-5 and TRBJ2-1; tentatively, D is TRBD1 (5 bases). This CDR3 contains 13 residues. Between the trimmed V and J ends, which lost 2 bases and 7 bases, there was a span of 9 bases. The germline V gene has CDR1 MNHEY and CDR2 SVGAGI. The CDR3 loop reads CASSYGAENEQFF. DNA for the CDR3: TGTGCCAGCAGTTACGGGGCCGAGAATGAGCAGTTCTTC.

By frequency in the sample, this clonotype is medium-sized. V and J are TRBV20-1 and TRBJ1-4; the D is unclear. Trimming took off 3 bases at V and 4 bases at J, with 9 bases between the two ends. Germline V gene sequence: CDR1 DFQATT, CDR2 SNEGSKA (reference sequence). The CDR3 has 13 amino acids. The CDR3 loop is CSARNRVNEKLFF. The CDR3 DNA sequence: TGCAGTGCTAGGAACCGGGTTAATGAAAAACTGTTTTTT.

The V gene is TRBV6-2 or TRBV6-3, the J gene TRBJ2-3, with 8 bases matching TRBD2. V trimming: 6 bases; J trimming: 12 bases; junction bases outside the gene matches: 14. CDR3 length equals 14 residues. Germline lookup yields CDR1 MNHEY and CDR2 SVGEGT. Written as DNA, the CDR3 is TGTGCCAGCAGAAGAAGCGGGAGAGGTGATGCACAGTATTTT. This gives the protein CASRRSGRGDAQYF.

Worth noting for this clonotype: An end of the junction differs from the germline gene, which may be a read error. This chain connects TRBV20-1 to TRBJ2-3; D perhaps matches TRBD1 (6 bases). The CDR3 totals 15 residues. The germline CDR1 and CDR2 sequences are DFQATT and SNEGSKA (reference sequence). CDR3 nucleotides: TGCAGTGCAGTAACGGGACATCATCTCACAGAAACGCAGTATTTT. Amino acid sequence: CSAVTGHHLTETQYF.

Of note for this clonotype: Mismatch with germline at one junction end may stem from a read error. The chain links TRBV20-1 to TRBJ2-6; either TRBD1 or TRBD2 may fit D (5 bases each). Germline V gene sequence: CDR1 DFQATT, CDR2 SNEGSKA (reference sequence). The length of the CDR3 is 13 residues. The DNA of the CDR3 is TGCAGTACCGGGACGGCTGGGGCCAACGTCCTGTCTTTC. Protein product: CSTGTAGANVLSF.

The V gene is TRBV6-5, the J gene TRBJ2-2, with D possibly TRBD1 on 5 matching bases. V was shortened by 5 bases and J by 0 bases, with 10 bases between the two germline ends. The CDR3 totals 15 residues. The germline V gene encodes CDR1 MNHEY and CDR2 SVGAGI. The CDR3 region has the DNA TGTGCCAGCAGTAGGACGGACACGAACACCGGGGAGCTGTTTTTT. It specifies CASSRTDTNTGELFF.

This chain uses TRBV11-2 with TRBJ2-5; D is ambiguous. Germline V lookup: CDR1 SGHAT, CDR2 FQNNGV. V lost 9 bases and J 2 bases, leaving 10 bases between the germline ends. The CDR3 is 12 residues long. The CDR3 here is CASSPVQETQYF. CDR3 coding DNA: TGTGCCAGTAGCCCAGTGCAAGAGACCCAGTACTTC.

On this clonotype itself: One end of the junction fails to match germline, which may point to a read error. The chain has TRBV20-1 and TRBJ2-3; TRBD2 aligns across 15 bases. CDR3 length: 20 residues. Germline CDR1 reads DFQATT; CDR2 reads SNEGSKA (reference sequence). In nucleotides, the CDR3 is TGCAGTGATAGTCGCCCCGGACTAGCGGGAGGGCCGTGTAGCATAGATACGCAGTATTTT. Protein: CSDSRPGLAGGPCSIDTQYF.

This clonotype has a single count. A read error may produce the germline difference seen at one junction end. The rearrangement uses TRBV6-5 and TRBJ2-6, with D perhaps TRBD1 (5 bases). Germline V gene data show CDR1 as MNHEY and CDR2 as SVGAGI. CDR3 length: 15 residues. The CDR3 protein is CASSLPSSGANALTF. CDR3 coding DNA: TGTGCCAGCAGTCTCCCGAGCTCTGGGGCCAACGCCCTGACTTTC.

On this clonotype itself: The junction does not match germline at one end; this may be a read error. The chain recombines TRBV6-6 with TRBJ2-7; D is unclear. CDR1 and CDR2 (germline): MNHNY, SVGAGI (reference sequence). This CDR3 region has 12 residues. Here the CDR3 reads CASRYTYYEQQF. In DNA, the CDR3 is TGTGCCAGCAGATACACTTACTACGAGCAGCAGTTC.